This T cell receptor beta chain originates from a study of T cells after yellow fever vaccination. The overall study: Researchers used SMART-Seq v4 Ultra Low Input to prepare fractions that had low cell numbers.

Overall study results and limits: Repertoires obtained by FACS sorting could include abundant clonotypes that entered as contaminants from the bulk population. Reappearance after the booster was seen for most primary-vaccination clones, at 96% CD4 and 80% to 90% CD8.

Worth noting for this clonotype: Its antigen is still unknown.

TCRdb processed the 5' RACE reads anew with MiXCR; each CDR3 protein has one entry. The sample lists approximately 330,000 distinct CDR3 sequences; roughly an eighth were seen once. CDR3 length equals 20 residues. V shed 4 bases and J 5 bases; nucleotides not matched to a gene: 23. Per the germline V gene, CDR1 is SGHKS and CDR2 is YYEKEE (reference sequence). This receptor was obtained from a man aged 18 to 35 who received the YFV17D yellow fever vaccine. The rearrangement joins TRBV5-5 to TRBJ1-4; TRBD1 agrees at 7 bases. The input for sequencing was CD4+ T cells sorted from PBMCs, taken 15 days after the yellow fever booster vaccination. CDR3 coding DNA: TGTGCCAGCAGCGGAGATCACATGACAGGGAATAGGGTTTACAATGAAAAACTGTTTTTT. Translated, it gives CASSGDHMTGNRVYNEKLFF.